The present T cell receptor (beta chain) was sequenced within a study of T cell clusters in autoimmune cytopenias. The study, taken as a whole, reports: Physiological T cell clusters of healthy donors were apparently absent in primary autoimmune cytopenia patients. Active autoimmune hepatitis patients had roughly 3.3-fold fewer exclusive TRB clusters than healthy donors. Comparing secondary cytopenia with chronic lymphocytic leukemia showed no cluster-lack signature, apparently masked by lymphoma repertoire. TRB repertoire shifts in secondary cytopenia and chronic lymphocytic leukemia mostly reflected lymphoma, not autoimmunity.

Germline V lookup: CDR1 GTSNPN, CDR2 SVGIG (reference sequence). CDR3 length: 15 residues. Frequency places this clonotype as medium-sized (0.01 to 0.1%). Its antigen remains unidentified. TRB amplification used 200 to 250 ng of peripheral blood genomic DNA. TRB was amplified by touch-down multiplex PCR, primer pools A and B combined. No DNA is given; TCRdb re-called the multiplex PCR reads and lists each CDR3 protein once. The sample's table shows over 2,000 distinct CDR3 sequences. The chain uses TRBV30 and TRBJ2-7; TCRdb's D call, TRBD2, is unchecked because there is no DNA. The TCR comes from a human donor with an autoimmune cytopenia or autoimmune hepatitis (not recorded which). Sample: peripheral blood. This CDR3 reads CAWSETTAVWGEQYF.